These 18 T cell receptor beta chains originate from one sample sequenced in a study of T cell responses to AZD1222 COVID-19 vaccine. This table comes from immunoSEQ multiplex PCR, and its TCRdb copy is limited to in-frame clones, with some not included. The repertoire holds roughly 120,000 clones, with over 75% as singletons. The sample in question was peripheral blood, obtained on day 0 of MenACWY control vaccination. These receptors were taken from an adult in good health.

The chain recombines TRBV28 with TRBJ2-7; D not resolved. V was shortened by 5 bases and J by 7 bases, with 18 bases between the two germline ends. CDR1 and CDR2 (germline): MDHEN, SYDVKM. The CDR3 covers 14 residues. The DNA of the CDR3 is TGTGCCAGCAGTGGGCTCGGCACGCACCGGGAGCAGTACTTC. It is translated as CASSGLGTHREQYF.

The gene calls are TRBV19 and TRBJ1-5; TRBD1 aligns across 7 bases. CDR3 length: 15 amino acids. With 2 bases clipped from V and 5 bases from J, the junction kept 6 bases outside the gene matches. Germline V gene lookup returns CDR1 LNHDA and CDR2 SQIVND (reference sequence). As DNA, the CDR3 is TGTGCCAGTAGTATATACAGGGGAAGTGATCAGCCCCAGCATTTT. Translation gives CASSIYRGSDQPQHF.

The genes are TRBV6-6 and TRBJ1-3; 12 bases map to TRBD1. The CDR3 has 17 amino acids. The ends lost 5 bases at V and 0 bases at J; junction bases unmatched: 5. CDR1 and CDR2 from the germline V gene are MNHNY and SVGAGI (reference sequence). This CDR3 reads CASSLGTGGRSGNTIYF. The DNA for the CDR3 is TGTGCCAGCAGTCTCGGGACAGGGGGCCGCTCTGGAAACACCATATATTTT.

The chain recombines TRBV2 with TRBJ2-1; D is possibly TRBD1 (5 bases). The V and J ends lost 2 bases and 14 bases respectively, with 10 bases between them. This CDR3 is 11 amino acids long. The germline V gene encodes CDR1 SNHLY and CDR2 FYNNEI. The CDR3 region is CASSELLTEFF. The DNA for the CDR3 is TGTGCCAGCAGTGAACTCCTGACAGAGTTCTTC.

The CDR3 is CASSRTYLSYEQYF. CDR3 DNA sequence: TGTGCCAGCAGCCGGACGTACCTCTCCTACGAGCAGTACTTC. This chain links TRBV3-1 (or the pseudogene TRBV3-2) with TRBJ2-7, with D uncertain. Trimming removed 4 bases at V and 0 bases at J, with 10 bases between. CDR1 LGHDT and CDR2 YNNKEL come from the germline V gene (reference sequence). This CDR3 spans 14 amino acids.

The rearrangement uses TRBV7-2 and TRBJ2-1, with TRBD2 matching 12 bases. Trimming cost V 5 bases and J 5 bases; bases outside gene matches: 4. CDR3 length: 15 residues. Germline CDR1 SGHTA, CDR2 FQGNSA. The CDR3 here is CASSPRTSGNNEQFF. CDR3 sequence (DNA): TGTGCCAGCAGCCCCAGGACTAGCGGGAACAATGAGCAGTTCTTC.

The gene calls are TRBV20-1 and TRBJ2-1, with D perhaps TRBD1 (6 bases). V was pared by 4 bases and J by 8 bases, with 9 bases between. Germline-derived CDR1 and CDR2 are DFQATT and SNEGSKA (reference sequence). CDR3 length: 11 amino acids. CDR3 coding DNA: TGCAGTGCTATACAGGGCTATGAGCAGTTCTTC. This codes for CSAIQGYEQFF.

V is TRBV18 and J is TRBJ2-3, with TRBD2 identical over 10 bases. Germline V lookup: CDR1 KGHSH, CDR2 LQKENI. This CDR3 contains 15 residues. Germline trimming cut 6 bases from V and 2 bases from J; bases unmatched to any gene: 5. The CDR3 spells CASSLLAGDTDTQYF. The CDR3 DNA sequence: TGTGCCAGCTCGCTGCTAGCGGGAGACACAGATACGCAGTATTTT.

The sample holds a few counts of this clone. V usage is TRBV7-6 and J usage is TRBJ1-6; 8 bases match TRBD1. This CDR3 has 14 residues. Germline lookup yields CDR1 SGHVS and CDR2 FNYEAQ. Trimming removed 5 bases from V and 8 bases from J; junction bases left unmatched: 5. CDR3 in amino acids: CASSLTGVDSPLHF. In nucleotides, the CDR3 is TGTGCCAGCAGCCTGACAGGGGTGGATTCACCCCTCCACTTT.

The gene calls are TRBV6-6 and TRBJ2-2, with D unclear. From germline, CDR1 is MNHNY and CDR2 SVGAGI (reference sequence). V gave up 2 bases and J gave up 0 bases, with 7 bases separating them. The length of the CDR3 is 15 residues. CDR3 in amino acids: CASSYKLANTGELFF. The CDR3 region has the DNA TGTGCCAGCAGTTACAAGCTAGCGAACACCGGGGAGCTGTTTTTT.

This clone was seen only a few times. The rearrangement joins TRBV6-5 to TRBJ2-7; TRBD1 is a possible D gene (6 bases). Trimming removed 6 bases from V and 0 bases from J, with 12 bases in between. Germline loops: CDR1 MNHEY, CDR2 SVGAGI. The CDR3 is 14 amino acids. The CDR3 coding sequence is TGTGCCAGCAGCCGGGACACCAGCTCCTACGAGCAGTACTTC. Protein: CASSRDTSSYEQYF.

This clone appeared once. The chain links TRBV30 to TRBJ1-1; D is undetermined. The germline gives CDR1 GTSNPN, CDR2 SVGIG (reference sequence). V was cut by 3 bases and J by 0 bases, with 2 bases left in between. There are 11 residues in the CDR3. CDR3 DNA sequence: TGTGCCTGGAGCATGAACACTGAAGCTTTCTTT. Translated: CAWSMNTEAFF.

With regard to this clone: Germline and junction disagree at one end, which may indicate a read error. The J gene is TRBJ2-3, the V gene TRBV3-1 (or the pseudogene TRBV3-2), with unresolved D. Per the germline V gene, CDR1 is LGHDT and CDR2 is YNNKEL (reference sequence). The length of the CDR3 is 14 residues. The CDR3 here is CASSEDLSPDTQYF. The CDR3 region has the DNA TGTGCCAGCAGCGAAGACTTGTCTCCAGATACGCAGTATTTT.

About this clone: A junction boundary mismatches the germline segment, possibly from a read error. V gene TRBV7-3 combines with J gene TRBJ2-7; D gene ambiguous. CDR1 is SGHTA and CDR2 is FQGTGA in the germline V gene. The CDR3 covers 14 residues. The DNA of the CDR3 is TGTGCCAGCAGCTTAACGACTGGCCCTTATCGGTTAGACTTC. Translating gives CASSLTTGPYRLDF.

This chain joins TRBV5-1 and TRBJ2-2; D gene ambiguous. V was pared by 2 bases and J by 2 bases, with 10 bases between. The CDR3 loop spans 15 amino acids. Germline assignment: CDR1 SGHRS and CDR2 YFSETQ. Written as DNA, the CDR3 is TGCGCCAGCAGCTTAAAGGTACCCAACACCGGGGAGCTGTTTTTT. Translating it yields CASSLKVPNTGELFF.

The chain joins TRBV3-1 (or the pseudogene TRBV3-2) to TRBJ2-3; maybe TRBD2 (6 bases). Germline assignment: CDR1 LGHDT and CDR2 YNNKEL (reference sequence). V was shortened by 4 bases and J by 10 bases, with 12 bases between the two germline ends. The CDR3 spans 12 residues. CDR3: CASSLQTSAQYF. The DNA for the CDR3 is TGTGCCAGCAGCCTCCAGACTAGTGCGCAGTATTTT.

This chain joins TRBV3-1 (or the pseudogene TRBV3-2) and TRBJ2-7, with a weak D call TRBD1 (5 bases). The germline gives CDR1 LGHDT, CDR2 YNNKEL (reference sequence). CDR3 size: 14 residues. V gave up 3 bases and J gave up 0 bases, with 9 bases separating them. The CDR3 region is CASSHRTLSYEQYF. The DNA for the CDR3 is TGTGCCAGCAGCCATAGGACACTCTCCTACGAGCAGTACTTC.

The chain combines TRBV4-2 with TRBJ2-1; 11 bases line up with TRBD2. CDR3 length equals 18 residues. Germline CDR1 reads LGHNA; CDR2 reads YNFKEQ. The V gene end was trimmed by 0 bases and the J gene end by 5 bases; junction bases not matched to a gene: 9. The DNA of the CDR3 is TGTGCCAGCAGCCAAGATCGGGGTAGCGGGAGGGTCCACAATGAGCAGTTCTTC. Translated: CASSQDRGSGRVHNEQFF.